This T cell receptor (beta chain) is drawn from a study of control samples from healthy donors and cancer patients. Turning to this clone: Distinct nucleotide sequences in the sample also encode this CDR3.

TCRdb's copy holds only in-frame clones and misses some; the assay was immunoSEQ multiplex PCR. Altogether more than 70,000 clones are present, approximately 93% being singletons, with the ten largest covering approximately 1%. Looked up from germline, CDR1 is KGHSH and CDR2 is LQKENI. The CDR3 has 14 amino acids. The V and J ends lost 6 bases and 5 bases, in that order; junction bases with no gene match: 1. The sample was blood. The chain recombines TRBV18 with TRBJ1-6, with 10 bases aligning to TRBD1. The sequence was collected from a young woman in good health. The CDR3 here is CASSGTGDNSPLHF. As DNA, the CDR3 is TGTGCCAGCTCCGGGACAGGGGATAATTCACCCCTCCACTTT.